Listed here are 24 T cell receptor beta chains from one sample, sequenced in a study of molecular identifiers for immune sequencing clone quantification. TCRdb ran MiXCR on the PCR reads and lists one entry per CDR3 protein. Of approximately 590,000 distinct CDR3 sequences listed, roughly 23% are singletons. The source material was naive CD8+ T cells from blood, with Jurkat cell RNA spiked in. Documented subset: FACS-sorted CD8+CD4-CCR7+CD45RA+ naive T cells. The source is a human donor in good health. Some libraries in this study had Jurkat cell RNA spiked in.

Concerning this clonotype itself: The junction departs from the called germline gene at one end, perhaps through a read error. The rearrangement links TRBV7-2 to TRBJ2-5; D gene ambiguous. This CDR3 contains 15 residues. Germline values: CDR1 SGHTA, CDR2 FQGNSA. The CDR3 DNA follows: TGTGCCAGCAGCTCCCAGGACCGAATCCAAGAGACCCCGTACTTC. It specifies CASSSQDRIQETPYF.

The chain has TRBV7-6 and TRBJ2-1; unclear D gene. Germline loops: CDR1 SGHVS, CDR2 FNYEAQ. CDR3 length: 18 amino acids. V lost 0 bases, J lost 0 bases, and 15 bases lay in between. The CDR3 bases are TGTGCCAGCAGCTTAGCGTATGGGCGGCCTTCCTCCTACAATGAGCAGTTCTTC. It codes for CASSLAYGRPSSYNEQFF.

In the case of this clonotype: A much larger clone differs from this one at a single base, so this may be a read error. The rearrangement joins TRBV4-3 to TRBJ2-6, with D uncertain. Germline V gives CDR1 LGHNA, CDR2 YSLEER. CDR3 length: 13 amino acids. CDR3 in DNA: TGCGCCAGCAGCCAAGATGTGTCCAACGTCCTGCCTTTC. The encoded protein is CASSQDVSNVLPF.

Comments on this clonotype: A much larger clone lies a single base off, so this may be a read error. The chain combines TRBV20-1 with TRBJ2-3, with a tentative D call TRBD1 (5 bases). The CDR3 covers 14 residues. Trimming left V 6 bases short and J 0 bases short, with 13 bases between. The germline V gene encodes CDR1 DFQATT and CDR2 SNEGSKA (reference sequence). CDR3 residues: CSALDKLSTDTQYF. CDR3 sequence (DNA): TGCAGTGCCCTGGACAAACTTAGCACAGATACGCAGTATTTT.

This clonotype has a single count. One junction end does not reproduce the germline sequence, and a read error may be involved. The chain combines TRBV4-3 with TRBJ2-7; D is perhaps TRBD1 (6 bases). In germline, CDR1 is LGHNA, CDR2 YSLEER. CDR3 length equals 13 residues. The chain's CDR3 is CANSQLQGGEQYF. The CDR3 nucleotides are TGCGCCAACAGCCAACTACAGGGCGGCGAGCAGTACTTC.

This clonotype was detected ten times or more. This sequence joins TRBV7-6 and TRBJ2-3; TRBD1 is a possible D gene (5 bases). CDR1 SGHVS and CDR2 FNYEAQ come from the germline V gene. V was cut by 7 bases and J by 1 base, with 18 bases left in between. The CDR3 totals 16 residues. CDR3 sequence (DNA): TGTGCCAGCACCTCGATTGGGCAGGGTGGCACAGATACGCAGTATTTT. This gives the protein CASTSIGQGGTDTQYF.

The rearrangement joins TRBV6-1 to TRBJ1-2; 8 bases fit TRBD1. This CDR3 spans 17 amino acids. After removal of 2 bases from V and 3 bases from J, the junction contained 11 bases not matched to a gene. Germline lookup yields CDR1 MNHNS and CDR2 SASEGT. CDR3 bases: TGTGCCAGCAGTGAAATTGACGCTGGGACAGGCTACTATGGCTACACCTTC. Encoded protein: CASSEIDAGTGYYGYTF.

This clonotype was detected ten times or more. The chain carries TRBV12-3 or TRBV12-4 and TRBJ1-5; D is ambiguous. There are 14 residues in the CDR3. The germline V and J ends were trimmed by 0 bases and 0 bases, with 3 bases remaining between them. The CDR3 reads CASSLAHSNQPQHF. As DNA, the CDR3 is TGTGCCAGCAGTTTAGCCCATAGCAATCAGCCCCAGCATTTT.

V and J are TRBV7-9 and TRBJ1-3; no reliable D call. This CDR3 spans 14 amino acids. V shed 2 bases and J shed 3 bases, with 8 bases lying between them. Germline V gene lookup returns CDR1 SEHNR and CDR2 FQNEAQ (reference sequence). The CDR3 is CASSLNDNGNTIYF. In DNA, the CDR3 is TGTGCCAGCAGCTTAAATGACAATGGAAACACCATATATTTT.

In its sample, this clonotype was seen many times. V is TRBV6-5 and J is TRBJ2-4, with TRBD1 identical over 7 bases. CDR1 and CDR2 from the germline V gene are MNHEY and SVGAGI. CDR3 length: 17 residues. The V gene end was trimmed by 0 bases and the J gene end by 5 bases; junction bases not matched to a gene: 10. CDR3 bases: TGTGCCAGCAGTTACTCGCTCACAGGGGCGAGCCAAAACATTCAGTACTTC. The encoded protein is CASSYSLTGASQNIQYF.

V usage is TRBV4-3 and J usage is TRBJ2-7; D remains unclear. V lost 0 bases to trimming and J lost 3 bases, with 9 bases between them. The germline V gene has CDR1 LGHNA and CDR2 YSLEER. There are 14 residues in the CDR3. Here the CDR3 reads CASSQDASSYEQYF. The CDR3 nucleotides are TGCGCCAGCAGCCAAGACGCGAGTAGCTACGAGCAGTACTTC.

This clonotype was seen just once. V usage is TRBV29-1 and J usage is TRBJ2-7; D uncertain. Germline values: CDR1 SQVTM, CDR2 ANQGSEA. This CDR3 contains 12 residues. Trimming pared 4 bases from V and 9 bases from J, leaving 16 bases between. CDR3 sequence: CSVAVAASAQYF. In DNA, the CDR3 is TGCAGCGTTGCAGTGGCCGCCTCCGCGCAGTACTTC.

This rearrangement joins TRBV13 to TRBJ2-3; D is perhaps TRBD2 (7 bases). Trimming removed 10 bases from V and 0 bases from J, with 17 bases in between. The germline gives CDR1 PRHDT, CDR2 FYEKMQ (reference sequence). The length of the CDR3 is 15 residues. Here the CDR3 reads CAKQTGRGSTDTQYF. The CDR3 region has the DNA TGTGCCAAACAAACAGGGCGGGGGAGCACAGATACGCAGTATTTT.

This sequence joins TRBV11-2 and TRBJ1-1; D gene ambiguous. The CDR3 contains 14 residues. Germline V lookup: CDR1 SGHAT, CDR2 FQNNGV. The V gene lost 3 bases and the J gene lost 2 bases, with 10 bases spanning the gap. In DNA form, the CDR3 reads TGTGCCAGCAGCTTTGGGGATGCAAACACTGAAGCTTTCTTT. It is translated as CASSFGDANTEAFF.

CDR3 nucleotide sequence: TGTGCCAGCAGTTGTTCGCCCTCTCATGACAGGGGGGATGAAAAACTGTTTTTT. Its translation: CASSCSPSHDRGDEKLFF. The chain uses TRBV28 and TRBJ1-4; TRBD1 matches 9 bases. The length of the CDR3 is 18 residues. Germline CDR1 reads MDHEN; CDR2 reads SYDVKM. The V and J ends lost 4 bases and 6 bases, in that order; junction bases with no gene match: 15.

This clonotype was seen at least ten times. The chain employs TRBV29-1 and TRBJ1-1; no clear D gene. The CDR3 spans 12 residues. Trimming pared 4 bases from V and 5 bases from J, leaving 11 bases between. The germline CDR1 and CDR2 sequences are SQVTM and ANQGSEA. CDR3 DNA: TGCAGCGTTGTTACAGCGGGGACTGAAGCTTTCTTT. Residues: CSVVTAGTEAFF.

Points on this clonotype: This may come from a read error, since a much larger clone is one base off. The chain links TRBV19 to TRBJ2-3; no clear D gene. With 1 base removed from V and 2 bases from J, the gap between germline ends came to 22 bases. The CDR3 has 19 residues. In germline, CDR1 is LNHDA, CDR2 SQIVND (reference sequence). The CDR3 sequence: CASSIAPDFPTFLTDTQYF. The CDR3 DNA sequence: TGTGCCAGTAGTATAGCCCCGGATTTTCCGACATTTCTCACAGATACGCAGTATTTT.

Concerning this clonotype itself: The junction differs from germline at one of its ends, possibly a read error. This chain uses TRBV3-1 with TRBJ1-5; D unclear. This CDR3 has 14 amino acids. CDR1 and CDR2 from the germline V gene are LGHDT and YNNKEL (reference sequence). The CDR3 spells CAGSRSGLNQPQHF. CDR3 nucleotide sequence: TGTGCCGGCAGCCGTTCAGGCCTCAATCAGCCCCAGCATTTT.

This clonotype has more than one count but fewer than ten. The chain recombines TRBV7-9 with TRBJ1-6, with unresolved D. The CDR3 covers 14 residues. CDR1 SEHNR and CDR2 FQNEAQ come from the germline V gene (reference sequence). V lost 4 bases to trimming and J lost 9 bases, with 13 bases between them. The CDR3 is CASSYAVEGSPLHF. The CDR3 DNA reads as TGTGCCAGCAGCTATGCGGTCGAAGGTTCACCCCTCCACTTT.

As to this clonotype: Sequence at one end of the junction differs from germline and may be a read error. The V call is TRBV28, the J call TRBJ1-1; D may be TRBD1 (5 bases). CDR1 MDHEN and CDR2 SYDVKM come from the germline V gene. The CDR3 covers 14 residues. CDR3 nucleotide sequence: TGTGCCAGCAGCTTTAGGGGTGGCGGCACTGAAGCTCTCTTT. This translates into CASSFRGGGTEALF.

Worth noting for this clonotype: This may be a read error, as it is one base from a much larger clone. The V call is TRBV9, the J call TRBJ2-3; D is unresolved. The V gene lost 0 bases and the J gene lost 0 bases, with 11 bases spanning the gap. The CDR3 consists of 16 residues. Per the germline V gene, CDR1 is SGDLS and CDR2 is YYNGEE. The CDR3 DNA follows: TGTGCCAGCAGCGTAGATACGTCAGCGAGCACAGATACGCAGTATTTT. Translation gives CASSVDTSASTDTQYF.

This clonotype was seen only a few times. The rearrangement uses TRBV6-1 and TRBJ2-5, with TRBD2 matching over 10 bases. V dropped 5 bases and J dropped 4; count of bases not matched to a gene: 10. Germline assignment: CDR1 MNHNS and CDR2 SASEGT. The CDR3 covers 16 residues. The CDR3 spells CASSLSQREGRETQYF. CDR3 sequence (DNA): TGTGCCAGCAGTCTTTCCCAGCGGGAGGGCCGAGAGACCCAGTACTTC.

The chain couples TRBV30 to TRBJ2-1; D perhaps matches TRBD1 (5 bases). CDR1 and CDR2 from the germline V gene are GTSNPN and SVGIG (reference sequence). This CDR3 is built from 15 residues. Trimming removed 3 bases at V and 1 base at J, with 13 bases between. Here the CDR3 DNA reads TGTGCCTGGAGCGTTGCAGGGAATTCCTACAATGAGCAGTTCTTC. It is translated as CAWSVAGNSYNEQFF.

The sample holds a few counts of this clonotype. This chain uses TRBV6-4 with TRBJ1-1; no reliable D call. Germline V CDR1 and CDR2: MRHNA, SNTAGT. CDR3 length: 13 residues. Between the trimmed V and J ends, which lost 3 bases and 4 bases, there was a span of 9 bases. The CDR3, as DNA: TGTGCCAGCAGTGAGAATAGAATCACTGAAGCTTTCTTT. It translates to CASSENRITEAFF.